This T cell receptor beta chain originates from a study of beta chain features in type 1 diabetes. Looking at the study overall: Patients shared similar age, gender and cell yields with healthy donors. Study observations and caveats: Shorter TCRB CDR3s, moderately but significantly so, were found in Type 1 diabetes patients in all four CD4+ subsets.

Note on this clone: Its antigen is unknown.

The V end lost 4 bases, the J end lost 1 base, and 6 bases lay between the germline ends. CDR1 is GTSNPN, CDR2 SVGIG, per germline (reference sequence). The CDR3 runs 12 residues. Sequenced material consisted of expressed TCRB transcripts (all of the isolated RNA was reverse transcribed). There were 3.4 million or so reads on average in the naive, central memory and regulatory T cell samples. The protocol was immunoSEQ multiplex PCR, while the TCRdb copy is restricted to in-frame clones and leaves out a portion. The sample lists about 23,000 clones, roughly two thirds occurring once. The sequence came from a man between 18 and 35 years old with type 1 diabetes. Sequencing input: Tregs from blood. V and J are TRBV30 and TRBJ2-3; no firm D call. CDR3 loop: CAWTTGTDTQYF. The CDR3 DNA reads TGTGCCTGGACCACGGGCACAGATACGCAGTATTTT.